The rows below give T cell receptor beta chains drawn from one sample of a study of T cells in Graves' hyperthyroidism and ophthalmopathy. TCRdb processed the multiplex PCR reads anew with MiXCR; each CDR3 protein has one entry. The table records 250,000 to 300,000 distinct CDR3 sequences, 13% to 15% of them present only once. The specimen sequenced was blood. The origin of the receptors is a woman aged 50 to 60 with Graves' hyperthyroidism that later progressed to Graves' ophthalmopathy. Both conserved end residues are part of each CDR3. D genes are given only for firm matches. For some rows the clone size is stated as once, few or many, or as a class when expanded; others skip it.

V gene: TRBV10-3; clone size: many; J gene: TRBJ1-1; D gene: TRBD1; CDR3 protein: CAISESGGMNTEAFF; CDR3 DNA: TGTGCCATCAGTGAGTCAGGGGGCATGAACACTGAAGCTTTCTTT
V gene: TRBV7-9; clone size: many; J gene: TRBJ1-1; D gene: .; CDR3 protein: CASSLPGLEAFF; CDR3 DNA: TGTGCCAGCAGCTTACCAGGTCTTGAAGCTTTCTTT
V gene: TRBV6-1; clone size: many; J gene: TRBJ1-2; D gene: .; CDR3 protein: CASRKGSPINYGYTF; CDR3 DNA: TGTGCCAGCAGAAAGGGCAGCCCTATAAACTATGGCTACACCTTC
V gene: TRBV5-1; clone size: .; J gene: TRBJ2-1; D gene: .; CDR3 protein: CASSPVVGSNEQFF; CDR3 DNA: TGCGCCAGCAGCCCGGTGGTCGGCAGCAATGAGCAGTTCTTC
V gene: TRBV7-8; clone size: many; J gene: TRBJ2-1; D gene: TRBD2; CDR3 protein: CASSPSGRARRSYNEQFF; CDR3 DNA: TGTGCCAGCAGTCCTAGCGGGAGGGCTAGGCGATCCTACAATGAGCAGTTCTTC
V gene: TRBV14; clone size: few; J gene: TRBJ2-3; D gene: TRBD2; CDR3 protein: CASSQGPGRPSTDTQYF; CDR3 DNA: TGTGCCAGCAGCCAAGGCCCCGGGAGGCCTAGCACAGATACGCAGTATTTT
V gene: TRBV6-1; clone size: many; J gene: TRBJ1-1; D gene: TRBD1; CDR3 protein: CASSVDYRGEAFF; CDR3 DNA: TGTGCCAGCAGTGTAGACTACAGGGGGGAAGCTTTCTTT
V gene: TRBV27; clone size: many; J gene: TRBJ1-1; D gene: .; CDR3 protein: CASRQAGPNTEAFF; CDR3 DNA: TGTGCCAGCCGGCAAGCCGGTCCGAACACTGAAGCTTTCTTT
V gene: TRBV24-1; clone size: .; J gene: TRBJ1-4; D gene: TRBD1; CDR3 protein: CATSGNGRDSQLFF; CDR3 DNA: TGTGCCACCAGTGGCAACGGTCGGGACAGTCAACTGTTTTTT
V gene: TRBV20-1; clone size: many; J gene: TRBJ2-1; D gene: .; CDR3 protein: CSAPRGVWDNEQFF; CDR3 DNA: TGCAGTGCCCCGCGTGGGGTCTGGGACAATGAGCAGTTCTTC
V gene: TRBV6-2/TRBV6-3; clone size: many; J gene: TRBJ2-7; D gene: TRBD1; CDR3 protein: CASSGQAYEQYF; CDR3 DNA: TGTGCCAGCAGCGGACAGGCGTACGAGCAGTACTTC
V gene: TRBV24-1; clone size: .; J gene: TRBJ2-2; D gene: TRBD1; CDR3 protein: CATSDPTDRGPTTGELFF; CDR3 DNA: TGTGCCACCAGTGATCCCACGGACAGGGGACCAACCACCGGGGAGCTGTTTTTT
V gene: TRBV28; clone size: many; J gene: TRBJ2-1; D gene: .; CDR3 protein: CASSSPSFRASIEQFF; CDR3 DNA: TGTGCCAGCAGTTCCCCCTCTTTCAGGGCTTCGATTGAGCAGTTCTTC
V gene: TRBV20-1; clone size: .; J gene: TRBJ1-2; D gene: TRBD1; CDR3 protein: CSLSKGADGYTF; CDR3 DNA: TGCAGTCTCAGCAAGGGGGCCGATGGCTACACCTTC
V gene: TRBV7-8; clone size: many; J gene: TRBJ1-5; D gene: .; CDR3 protein: CASSLSRNRNQPQHF; CDR3 DNA: TGTGCCAGCAGCTTAAGTCGGAATCGTAATCAGCCCCAGCATTTT
V gene: TRBV7-3; clone size: many; J gene: TRBJ2-5; D gene: .; CDR3 protein: CASSSQAFGETQYF; CDR3 DNA: TGTGCCAGCAGCTCACAGGCTTTCGGAGAGACCCAGTACTTC
V gene: TRBV20-1; clone size: few; J gene: TRBJ1-5; D gene: .; CDR3 protein: CSARRSLAGGNQPQHF; CDR3 DNA: TGCAGTGCTAGAAGAAGTTTAGCTGGGGGCAATCAGCCCCAGCATTTT
V gene: TRBV5-6; clone size: .; J gene: TRBJ2-3; D gene: TRBD1; CDR3 protein: CASSRDRGGSTDTQYF; CDR3 DNA: TGTGCCAGCAGCCGCGACAGGGGAGGTAGCACAGATACGCAGTATTTT
V gene: TRBV3-1; clone size: many; J gene: TRBJ2-5; D gene: .; CDR3 protein: CASSSEAVTQYF; CDR3 DNA: TGTGCCAGCAGCTCCGAAGCAGTGACCCAGTACTTC
V gene: TRBV30; clone size: many; J gene: TRBJ2-7; D gene: TRBD2; CDR3 protein: CAWTGLSGYEQYF; CDR3 DNA: TGTGCCTGGACGGGACTAAGTGGATACGAGCAGTACTTC
V gene: TRBV14; clone size: .; J gene: TRBJ1-6; D gene: .; CDR3 protein: CASSSRWGSISPLHF; CDR3 DNA: TGTGCCAGCAGCTCAAGATGGGGAAGTATTTCACCCCTCCACTTT
V gene: TRBV9; clone size: .; J gene: TRBJ1-5; D gene: .; CDR3 protein: CASSSTGKQPQHF; CDR3 DNA: TGTGCCAGCAGCTCGACAGGAAAACAGCCCCAGCATTTT
V gene: TRBV11-2; clone size: many; J gene: TRBJ2-5; D gene: .; CDR3 protein: CASSNGSGAWTQYF; CDR3 DNA: TGTGCCAGCAGCAACGGTAGCGGAGCGTGGACCCAGTACTTC
V gene: TRBV30; clone size: many; J gene: TRBJ1-1; D gene: TRBD1; CDR3 protein: CAWRRDRPFYFMNTEAFF; CDR3 DNA: TGTGCCTGGAGGCGGGACAGGCCGTTCTACTTCATGAACACTGAAGCTTTCTTT
V gene: TRBV20-1; clone size: many; J gene: TRBJ2-7; D gene: .; CDR3 protein: CSARDPTVPYEQYF; CDR3 DNA: TGCAGTGCTAGAGATCCAACAGTCCCTTACGAGCAGTACTTC
V gene: TRBV5-6; clone size: .; J gene: TRBJ2-7; D gene: TRBD2; CDR3 protein: CASSLLAGVDGEQYF; CDR3 DNA: TGTGCCAGCAGCCTACTAGCGGGGGTGGATGGCGAGCAGTACTTC
V gene: TRBV6-1; clone size: many; J gene: TRBJ1-6; D gene: TRBD1; CDR3 protein: CASSELDRDSPLHF; CDR3 DNA: TGTGCCAGCAGTGAATTGGACAGGGATTCACCCCTCCACTTT
V gene: TRBV9; clone size: once; J gene: TRBJ2-1; D gene: TRBD2; CDR3 protein: CASSVGASGAYNEQFF; CDR3 DNA: TGTGCCAGCAGCGTCGGCGCTAGCGGGGCCTACAATGAGCAGTTCTTC
V gene: TRBV19; clone size: .; J gene: TRBJ1-1; D gene: .; CDR3 protein: CASAENRVSVSTEAFF; CDR3 DNA: TGTGCCAGTGCTGAGAACAGGGTCTCAGTTTCCACTGAAGCTTTCTTT
V gene: TRBV6-5; clone size: once; J gene: TRBJ1-2; D gene: .; CDR3 protein: CASSYSGSNNYGYTF; CDR3 DNA: TGTGCCAGCAGTTACTCGGGCAGTAATAACTATGGCTACACCTTC
V gene: TRBV28; clone size: .; J gene: TRBJ2-7; D gene: .; CDR3 protein: CASSLLRGGGGEQYF; CDR3 DNA: TGTGCCAGCAGTTTACTCCGCGGTGGAGGAGGCGAGCAGTACTTC
V gene: TRBV7-9; clone size: many; J gene: TRBJ2-2; D gene: .; CDR3 protein: CASSRAAGYTGELFF; CDR3 DNA: TGTGCCAGCAGCCGTGCGGCGGGGTACACCGGGGAGCTGTTTTTT
V gene: TRBV6-1; clone size: many; J gene: TRBJ1-2; D gene: .; CDR3 protein: CASRSHAGADYGYTF; CDR3 DNA: TGTGCCAGCAGGTCCCATGCGGGCGCAGACTATGGCTACACCTTC
V gene: TRBV20-1; clone size: few; J gene: TRBJ2-7; D gene: .; CDR3 protein: CSAGQGGGRAEQYF; CDR3 DNA: TGCAGTGCCGGACAAGGGGGGGGGAGGGCCGAGCAGTACTTC
V gene: TRBV9; clone size: many; J gene: TRBJ2-1; D gene: .; CDR3 protein: CASSRRSSYNEQFF; CDR3 DNA: TGTGCCAGCAGCAGACGGAGCTCCTACAATGAGCAGTTCTTC
V gene: TRBV19; clone size: .; J gene: TRBJ2-7; D gene: TRBD1; CDR3 protein: CASNRQGPAYEQYF; CDR3 DNA: TGTGCCAGTAATAGACAGGGCCCGGCCTACGAGCAGTACTTC
V gene: TRBV18; clone size: .; J gene: TRBJ2-3; D gene: TRBD2; CDR3 protein: CASSPQRGGTDTQYF; CDR3 DNA: TGTGCCAGCTCACCACAGCGGGGAGGCACAGATACGCAGTATTTT